This TCR beta chain appears in the sequencing data of a study of T cells of healthy individuals. TCRdb reprocessed the 5' RACE reads via MiXCR and lists one record per CDR3 protein. The sample holds about 60,000 distinct CDR3 sequences, roughly 15% seen once. This clonotype has just a few counts. This CDR3 is 14 amino acids long. CDR1 is MGHDK, CDR2 SYGVNS, per germline. V lost 7 bases to trimming and J lost 4 bases; unmatched junction nucleotides: 10. This receptor was obtained from a human donor in good health. The gene calls are TRBV25-1 and TRBJ2-7, with 7 nucleotides matching TRBD2. CDR3 DNA sequence: TGTGCCAGCAATGAGGGAGGGCCTCGGTACGAGCAGTACTTC. It yields the protein CASNEGGPRYEQYF.